This T cell receptor (beta chain) appears in the sequencing data of a study of cytomegalovirus exposure and HLA in healthy donors. Turning to the study itself: Within an early data release were around 80 million unique TCRs drawn from HLA-typed donors.

60 Vbeta and 13 Jbeta primers were used in PCR. Libraries were prepared by immunoSEQ multiplex PCR; TCRdb keeps only in-frame clonotypes and omits some of them. The sample lists about 190,000 clones; about 80% were seen once. The specimen sequenced was PBMCs. This TCR derives from a woman between 35 and 50 years old in good health and CMV-seronegative.

The CDR3 sequence: CASSLDAGDGNEQFF. In DNA, the CDR3 is TGCGCCAGCAGCTTGGATGCGGGAGACGGCAATGAGCAGTTCTTC. V usage is TRBV5-1 and J usage is TRBJ2-1; TRBD2 matches at 7 bases. The CDR3 is 15 residues long. Germline CDR1 reads SGHRS; CDR2 reads YFSETQ. The ends lost 0 bases at V and 6 bases at J; junction bases unmatched: 6.